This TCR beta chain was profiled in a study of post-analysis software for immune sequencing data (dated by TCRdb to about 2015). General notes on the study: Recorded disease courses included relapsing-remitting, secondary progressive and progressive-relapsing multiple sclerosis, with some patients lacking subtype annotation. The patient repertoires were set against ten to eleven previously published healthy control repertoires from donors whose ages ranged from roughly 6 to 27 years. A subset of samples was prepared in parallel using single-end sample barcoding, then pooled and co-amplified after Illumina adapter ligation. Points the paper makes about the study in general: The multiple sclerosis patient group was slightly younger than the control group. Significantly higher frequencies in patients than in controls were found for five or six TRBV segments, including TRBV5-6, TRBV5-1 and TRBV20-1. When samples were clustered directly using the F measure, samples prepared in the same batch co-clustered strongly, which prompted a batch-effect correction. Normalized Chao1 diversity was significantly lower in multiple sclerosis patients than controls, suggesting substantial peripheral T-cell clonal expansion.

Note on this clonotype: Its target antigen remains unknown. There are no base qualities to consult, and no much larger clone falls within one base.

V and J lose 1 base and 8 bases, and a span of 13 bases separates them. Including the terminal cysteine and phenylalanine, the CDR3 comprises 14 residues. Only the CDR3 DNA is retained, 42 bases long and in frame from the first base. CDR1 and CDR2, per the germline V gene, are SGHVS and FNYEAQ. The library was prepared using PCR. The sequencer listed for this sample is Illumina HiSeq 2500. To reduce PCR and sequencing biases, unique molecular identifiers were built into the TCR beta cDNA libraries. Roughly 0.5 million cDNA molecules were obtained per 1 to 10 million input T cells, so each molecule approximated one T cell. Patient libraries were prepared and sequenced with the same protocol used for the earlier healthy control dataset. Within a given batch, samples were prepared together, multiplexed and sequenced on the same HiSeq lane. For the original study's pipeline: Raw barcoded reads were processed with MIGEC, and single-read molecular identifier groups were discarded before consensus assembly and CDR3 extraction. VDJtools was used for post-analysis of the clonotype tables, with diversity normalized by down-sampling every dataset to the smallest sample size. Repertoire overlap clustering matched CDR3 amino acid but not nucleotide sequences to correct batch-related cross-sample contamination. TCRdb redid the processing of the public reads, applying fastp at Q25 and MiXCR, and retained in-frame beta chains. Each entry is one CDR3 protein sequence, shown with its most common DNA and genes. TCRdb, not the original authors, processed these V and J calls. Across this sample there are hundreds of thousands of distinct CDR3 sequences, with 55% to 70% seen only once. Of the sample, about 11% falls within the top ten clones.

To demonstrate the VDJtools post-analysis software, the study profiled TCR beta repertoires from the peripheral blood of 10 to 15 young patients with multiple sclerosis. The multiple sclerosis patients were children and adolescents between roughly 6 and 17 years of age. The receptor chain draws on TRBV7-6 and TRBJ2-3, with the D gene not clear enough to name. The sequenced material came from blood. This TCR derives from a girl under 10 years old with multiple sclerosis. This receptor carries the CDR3 CASSLGFIYGTQYF. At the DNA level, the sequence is TGTGCCAGCAGCTTAGGGTTCATCTACGGTACGCAGTATTTT.